The 23 T cell receptor beta chains below were found in one sample sequenced in a study of OX40 agonist ivuxolimab in advanced cancers. Sequencing used immunoSEQ multiplex PCR; TCRdb keeps in-frame clones, though not all of them. The sample contains tens of thousands of clones, roughly 81% of which appear only once. Sample: CD4+ or CD8+ T cells sorted from blood, taken in a trial of the OX40 agonist ivuxolimab. These receptor sequences come from an adult with an advanced solid tumor such as melanoma, head and neck, liver or kidney cancer.

This clone was counted once. The chain carries TRBV7-8 and TRBJ1-6; 10 bases are shared with TRBD1. Trimming at V came to 11 bases and at J to 14 bases, leaving 12 bases not matched to a gene. The V gene's germline CDR1 is SGHVS and CDR2 FQNEAQ. The length of the CDR3 is 13 residues. In DNA, the CDR3 is TGTGCCGTTCGACAGGGGGCGGCCCAGTCCCTCCACTTT. Amino acids: CAVRQGAAQSLHF. Full variable domain (remainder filled in from reference TRBV7-8 and TRBJ1-6): GAGVSQSPRYKVAKRGQDVALRCDPISGHVSLFWYQQALGQGPEFLTYFQNEAQLDKSGLPSDRFFAERPEGSVSTLKIQRTQQEDSAVYLCAVRQGAAQSLHFGNGTRLTVT.

The gene calls are TRBV28 and TRBJ2-1; D is unclear. The CDR3 spans 10 residues. CDR1 and CDR2 (germline): MDHEN, SYDVKM. V lost 6 bases and J lost 12, with 9 bases in between. CDR3 in amino acids: CASRGPPQFF. The CDR3 region has the DNA TGTGCCAGCAGAGGGCCTCCGCAGTTCTTC. The whole variable domain, filled in from reference TRBV28 and TRBJ2-1, reads DVKVTQSSRYLVKRTGEKVFLECVQDMDHENMFWYRQDPGLGLRLIYFSYDVKMKEKGDIPEGYSVSREKKERFSLILESASTNQTSMYLCASRGPPQFFGPGTRLTVL.

This clone has just one count. The chain has TRBV7-9 and TRBJ2-2; 7 bases match TRBD2. The CDR3 runs to 13 residues. V gave up 5 bases and J gave up 5 bases; unmatched junction bases: 2. CDR1 is SEHNR, CDR2 FQNEAQ, per germline (reference sequence). CDR3 region: CASSRGGTGELFF. CDR3 nucleotide sequence: TGTGCCAGCAGCCGCGGGGGAACCGGGGAGCTGTTTTTT. Using reference TRBV7-9 and TRBJ2-2 for the parts outside the CDR3, the full variable domain is DTGVSQNPRHKITKRGQNVTFRCDPISEHNRLYWYRQTLGQGPEFLTYFQNEAQLEKSRLLSDRFSAERPKGSFSTLEIQRTEQGDSAMYLCASSRGGTGELFFGEGSRLTVL.

The chain employs TRBV9 and TRBJ2-7; D tentatively reads TRBD1 or TRBD2 (5 bases each). Germline loops: CDR1 SGDLS, CDR2 YYNGEE. The CDR3 length is 15 residues. V was pared by 0 bases and J by 0 bases, with 10 bases between. The CDR3 DNA follows: TGTGCCAGCAGCGTAGGGGGGAAGAGCTCCTACGAGCAGTACTTC. Its translation: CASSVGGKSSYEQYF.

The rearrangement uses TRBV15 and TRBJ1-4; no reliable D call. Trimming removed 2 bases at V and 8 bases at J, with 12 bases between. Germline values: CDR1 LNHNV, CDR2 YYDKDF (reference sequence). The CDR3 sequence is 14 residues long. This CDR3 reads CATSRRARREKLFF. The CDR3 DNA reads as TGTGCCACCAGCAGAAGGGCCCGGCGGGAAAAACTGTTTTTT. Together with reference TRBV15 and TRBJ1-4, the CDR3 gives the full variable domain: DAMVIQNPRYQVTQFGKPVTLSCSQTLNHNVMYWYQQKSSQAPKLLFHYYDKDFNNEADTPDNFQSRRPNTSFCFLDIRSPGLGDTAMYLCATSRRARREKLFFGSGTQLSVL.

The V call is TRBV21-1, the J call TRBJ2-1; the D segment call TRBD1 is taken from the table without a DNA check. TRBV21-1 is a pseudogene. The CDR3 loop spans 15 amino acids. The CDR3 sequence is CASSKGQGYYNEQFF. Here the CDR3 DNA reads TGTGCCAGCAGCAAAGGACAGGGGTACTACAATGAGCAGTTCTTC.

The chain uses TRBV30 and TRBJ2-5; either TRBD1 or TRBD2 may supply D (5 bases each). The last part of the DNA fits TRBJ2-7 better; the J call may be wrong. CDR1 and CDR2 from the germline V gene are GTSNPN and SVGIG (reference sequence). The CDR3 is 15 amino acids. CDR3 DNA: TGTGCCTGGAGCGTAGGGCCGGGGCGGGCATACGAGCAGTACTTC. Protein: CAWSVGPGRAYEQYF.

This CDR3 reads CASSWTSGRANEQFF. In DNA form, the CDR3 reads TGTGCCAGCAGTTGGACTAGCGGGAGGGCCAATGAGCAGTTCTTC. The genes are TRBV6-1 and TRBJ2-1; 15 bases align to TRBD2. Unmatched junction bases numbered 2, after V lost 5 bases and J lost 6 bases. This CDR3 spans 15 amino acids. Germline CDR1 MNHNS, CDR2 SASEGT.

The J gene is TRBJ2-1, the V gene TRBV6-5; D is unclear. Germline-derived CDR1 and CDR2 are MNHEY and SVGAGI. CDR3 length: 16 residues. V was pared by 0 bases and J by 4 bases, with 13 bases between. CDR3 coding DNA: TGTGCCAGCAGTTACTCGAACAATGGTGGATACAATGAGCAGTTCTTC. This codes for CASSYSNNGGYNEQFF.

CDR3 sequence: CASRAAWNEKLFF. The CDR3 bases are TGTGCCAGCAGAGCAGCTTGGAATGAAAAACTGTTTTTT. This chain joins TRBV2 and TRBJ1-4; no clear D. The germline V and J ends were trimmed by 6 bases and 5 bases, with 10 bases remaining between them. Per the germline V gene, CDR1 is SNHLY and CDR2 is FYNNEI. CDR3 length: 13 amino acids.

The V and J genes are TRBV7-2 and TRBJ2-3, with D possibly matching TRBD2 (6 bases). The CDR3 totals 15 residues. Trimming removed 2 bases from V and 3 bases from J, with 12 bases in between. The V gene's germline CDR1 is SGHTA and CDR2 FQGNSA. CDR3 sequence (DNA): TGTGCCAGCAGCTTACGCTCCGGGGGAACAGATACGCAGTATTTT. Protein product: CASSLRSGGTDTQYF.

The gene calls are TRBV7-6 and TRBJ2-7; D gene uncertain. The germline gives CDR1 SGHVS, CDR2 FNYEAQ. Trimming stripped 2 bases from V and 3 bases from J, with 14 bases between. This CDR3 comprises 15 residues. CDR3 amino acids: CASSLFFGGGYEQYF. The DNA of the CDR3 is TGTGCCAGCAGCTTATTTTTCGGTGGCGGCTACGAGCAGTACTTC.

This sequence joins TRBV18 and TRBJ1-2; a possible D gene is TRBD1 (5 bases). Germline V gene data show CDR1 as KGHSH and CDR2 as LQKENI. V was clipped by 5 bases and J by 0 bases, with 10 bases between them. CDR3 length equals 14 residues. Here the CDR3 reads CASSTDTTNYGYTF. The CDR3 DNA follows: TGTGCCAGCTCAACGGACACAACTAACTATGGCTACACCTTC.

The chain couples TRBV7-2 to TRBJ2-7; 10 nucleotides line up with TRBD1. From germline, CDR1 is SGHTA and CDR2 FQGNSA. This CDR3 contains 16 residues. V lost 4 bases and J lost 6; bases outside the gene matches: 12. CDR3: CASSYLNRDRGGEQYF. CDR3 sequence (DNA): TGTGCCAGCAGCTACCTCAACCGGGACAGGGGTGGCGAGCAGTACTTC.

This clone was counted a few times. The chain has TRBV6-5 and TRBJ1-5; D may be TRBD1 (5 bases). CDR1 is MNHEY, CDR2 SVGAGI, per germline. The CDR3 is 13 residues long. V was cut by 6 bases and J by 16 bases, with 22 bases left in between. The DNA of the CDR3 is TGTGCCAGCAGCCCATCTCAAGGGGTACTTACTCATTTT. This codes for CASSPSQGVLTHF.

The chain combines TRBV4-1 with TRBJ2-5; a weak D match, TRBD1 (5 bases). Germline V lookup: CDR1 MGHRA, CDR2 YSYEKL. The ends were cut back, 0 bases at V and 4 bases at J, with 12 bases in the middle. CDR3 size: 15 residues. The CDR3 here is CASSQEGRALETQYF. Written as DNA, the CDR3 is TGCGCCAGCAGCCAAGAAGGCAGGGCTCTAGAGACCCAGTACTTC.

The chain uses TRBV4-1 and TRBJ2-7; D is undetermined. The CDR3 runs 14 residues. The germline gives CDR1 MGHRA, CDR2 YSYEKL. Trimming pared 2 bases from V and 1 base from J, leaving 9 bases between. CDR3 loop: CASSQLLQSYEQYF. The CDR3 DNA is TGCGCCAGCAGCCAACTCCTACAGTCCTACGAGCAGTACTTC.

This clone occurred once. This chain uses TRBV19 with TRBJ1-1; D is unresolved. This CDR3 comprises 16 residues. The ends were cut back, 1 base at V and 0 bases at J, with 12 bases in the middle. CDR1 LNHDA and CDR2 SQIVND come from the germline V gene (reference sequence). The CDR3 is CASSIGRHFMNTEAFF. In DNA, the CDR3 is TGTGCCAGTAGTATAGGACGTCACTTCATGAACACTGAAGCTTTCTTT.

This sequence joins TRBV15 and TRBJ1-2; no reliable D call. This CDR3 contains 14 residues. Trimming pared 1 base from V and 8 bases from J, leaving 14 bases between. Germline CDR1 is LNHNV and CDR2 is YYDKDF (reference sequence). This chain's CDR3 is CATSRVWRSGGYTF. The CDR3 coding sequence is TGTGCCACCAGCAGAGTATGGAGGAGTGGGGGCTACACCTTC.

V and J are TRBV30 and TRBJ2-3, with D unresolved. The CDR3 length is 15 residues. V shed 7 bases and J shed 2 bases, with 19 bases lying between them. Germline-derived CDR1 and CDR2 are GTSNPN and SVGIG (reference sequence). CDR3 in DNA: TGTGCCTCCCATTGGGGAAAGGGCTTCACAGATACGCAGTATTTT. Translation gives CASHWGKGFTDTQYF.

In its sample, this clone was seen a few times. The chain carries TRBV14 and TRBJ1-2; perhaps TRBD1 as D (5 bases). There are 15 residues in the CDR3. The V gene lost 1 base and the J gene lost 4 bases, with 13 bases spanning the gap. CDR1 and CDR2 from the germline V gene are SGHDN and FVKESK. The DNA for the CDR3 is TGTGCCAGCAGCCAAGTTCAGGGCTGGGGCTATGGCTACACCTTC. Amino acids: CASSQVQGWGYGYTF.

This clone has only a few counts. This rearrangement joins TRBV4-2 to TRBJ2-7, with D tentatively TRBD1 or TRBD2 (5 bases each). CDR3 length: 15 amino acids. Germline CDR1 is LGHNA and CDR2 is YNFKEQ. The V end was cut by 2 bases, the J end by 3 bases, with 14 bases between. Here the CDR3 reads CASSQSFVGDYEQYF. DNA for the CDR3: TGTGCCAGCAGCCAATCCTTTGTGGGGGACTACGAGCAGTACTTC.

The chain recombines TRBV7-2 with TRBJ1-4, with D possibly being TRBD1 (6 bases). V was clipped by 1 base and J by 4 bases, with 13 bases between them. The CDR3 totals 16 residues. Germline V gene sequence: CDR1 SGHTA, CDR2 FQGNSA. Here the CDR3 reads CASSLGGALGNEKLFF. The CDR3 DNA follows: TGTGCCAGCAGCTTAGGGGGGGCGCTGGGTAATGAAAAACTGTTTTTT.